This T cell receptor (beta chain) was recovered during a study of shared clonotypes between healthy human individuals. General observations from the study: Clonotype sharing across donors was expected to vary with sequencing depth. All-four-donor shared clonotypes had higher generation probabilities than non-shared clonotypes did.

Concerning this clone: Its antigen is as yet unknown.

TCRdb keeps only in-frame clones here, not all; method: immunoSEQ multiplex PCR. The sample includes 2 million to 2.5 million clones, about 92% seen only once; the top ten take over 1.5%. Naive CD8 cells lacked CD45RO, underwent positive selection for CCR7 and left out terminally differentiated effector memory CD45RA+ cells. V lost 5 bases and J 6 bases, leaving 20 bases between the germline ends. The CDR3 covers 16 residues. Germline CDR1 reads MNHEY; CDR2 reads SMNVEV (reference sequence). Sequencing used naive CD8+ T cells from PBMCs. The chain joins TRBV27 to TRBJ2-1; tentative D call: TRBD1 (6 bases). The receptor comes from a man younger than 35 in good health. Some clones in this sample may be carry-over from other donors' samples. The CDR3 spells CASSPVVRGFGNEQFF. CDR3 coding DNA: TGTGCCAGCAGTCCCGTCGTCAGGGGATTCGGCAATGAGCAGTTCTTC.